The present T cell receptor beta chain was sequenced within a study of yellow fever vaccine responses in identical twins (dated by TCRdb to 2017 to 2018). General notes on the study: The study precisely tracked vaccine-responding T cell clones in identical twins.

Concerning this clonotype: Its antigen target is currently unknown. Base qualities are not provided; no much larger clone lies one nucleotide away.

What the research found in general, with its limitations: According to the authors, the vaccine-induced T cell response in identical twins seemed to be partly convergent and partly specific to each individual.

Library construction relied on RT-PCR. Sequencing was carried out with an Illumina HiSeq 2500. Using fastp trimming at Q25 and MiXCR clonotype assembly, TCRdb reanalyzed the public sequencing data and kept in-frame beta chains. Every CDR3 protein is listed once, alongside the most common genes and DNA of its rows. Present in this sample are approximately 20,000 distinct CDR3 sequences, approximately 70% of which were seen just once. The ten largest account for about 2.5% of the sample. The material sequenced was T cells from blood (PBMCs), unsorted or a sorted subset (not recorded which), taken before or after yellow fever vaccination (not recorded which). The source of this sequence is a woman under 30 who received the yellow fever vaccine. Donor details come from another sample of the same person, matched by shared clones.

The CDR3 region: CASSLRREQFF. The sequence in DNA is TGTGCCAGCAGCCTCAGGCGTGAGCAGTTCTTC. The sequence is built from TRBV7-9 and TRBJ2-1; there is no confident call for the D gene. Trimming costs V 5 bases and J 9 bases, and their ends lie 8 bases apart. Including cysteine and phenylalanine, the CDR3 has 11 amino acids. The only DNA kept is the CDR3, 33 bases in frame from the first base. CDR1 and CDR2, looked up from the germline V gene (reference sequence), are SEHNR and FQNEAQ.